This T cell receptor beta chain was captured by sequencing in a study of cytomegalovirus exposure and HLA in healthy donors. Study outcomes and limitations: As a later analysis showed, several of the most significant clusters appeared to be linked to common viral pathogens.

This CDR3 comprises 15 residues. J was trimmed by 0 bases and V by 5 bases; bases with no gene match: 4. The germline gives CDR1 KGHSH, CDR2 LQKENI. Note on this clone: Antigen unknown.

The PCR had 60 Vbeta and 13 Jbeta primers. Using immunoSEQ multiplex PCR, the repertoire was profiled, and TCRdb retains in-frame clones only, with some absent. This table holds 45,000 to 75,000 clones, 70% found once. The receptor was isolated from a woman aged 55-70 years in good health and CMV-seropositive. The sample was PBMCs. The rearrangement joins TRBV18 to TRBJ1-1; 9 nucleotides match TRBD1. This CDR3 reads CASSFGTGMNTEAFF. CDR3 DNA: TGTGCCAGCTCATTCGGGACAGGGATGAACACTGAAGCTTTCTTT.